These T cell receptor beta chains were read from a single sample in a study of blood T cells in healthy people across ages. TCRdb re-called the 5' RACE reads through MiXCR, storing one row per CDR3 protein. The table records about 2 million distinct CDR3 sequences, 49% of them present only once. Sequencing was performed on blood. These TCRs come from a woman between 35 and 50 years old in good health. The conserved cysteine and the conserved F or W are not part of the CDR3 here. D genes are given only for firm matches.

j_call	d_call	v_call	cdr3_aa
TRBJ2-7	TRBD2	TRBV4-3	ASSQGRTSNEQY
TRBJ2-5	-	TRBV6-5	AGSYSVMGGGPQETQY
TRBJ2-7	-	TRBV6-5	ASSLGPRSSYEQY
TRBJ1-6	-	TRBV7-2	ASSLGATRESPLH
TRBJ2-1	-	TRBV3-1	ASSRQLAALHEQF
-	-	TRBV20-1	SASKRETQY
TRBJ1-1	-	TRBV7-2	ASSPNPWDGRSNTEAF
TRBJ2-7	TRBD1	TRBV6-2/TRBV6-3	ASTTTGESSYEQY
TRBJ2-3	-	TRBV29-1	SSDEAGKTNTQY
TRBJ2-1	TRBD2	TRBV7-2	ASSVRLAGVSAAYNEQF
TRBJ1-1	TRBD1	TRBV29-1	SARTGLNTEAF
TRBJ2-7	-	TRBV18	ASSPNLYEQY
TRBJ1-1	-	TRBV13	ASSSPSGGPATEAF
-	-	TRBV15	ATSRDLAGKTQY
-	-	TRBV18	ASSPQQLKDEGGETQY
-	-	TRBV9	ASSVNSPAGAHEQY
TRBJ2-7	-	TRBV29-1	SALPASGAPYEQY
TRBJ1-1	-	TRBV7-9	ASSLTQGGAAEAF
TRBJ1-5	TRBD1	TRBV7-6	ASSEATGGSNQPQH
TRBJ2-3	TRBD2	TRBV4-3	ASSQDLAGGRDTQY
TRBJ1-2	-	TRBV11-2	ASSLQPYDKNYGYT
TRBJ2-5	-	TRBV4-1	ASSRGLVETQY
TRBJ2-1	-	TRBV29-1	SVPVAQGYNEQF
TRBJ1-4	-	TRBV7-2	ASSRPTGATNEKLF
TRBJ2-4	-	TRBV2	ASSDNAGGGAKNIQY
TRBJ2-7	-	TRBV4-1	ASSGQSTYEQY
TRBJ2-4	-	TRBV20-1	SAPHLSGAKNIQY
TRBJ1-5	TRBD1	TRBV4-3	ASSRSFRGTGNQPQH
TRBJ1-2	TRBD1	TRBV3-1	ASSQDRDRRLNYGYT
TRBJ1-2	TRBD1	TRBV20-1	SATGQGADGYT
TRBJ2-3	-	TRBV5-1	ASSSGDNTDTQY
TRBJ2-6	-	TRBV4-3	ASSQEFTAGANVLT
TRBJ1-2	-	TRBV7-9	ASSLDGFGYT
TRBJ2-3	-	TRBV12-3/TRBV12-4	ASSLGLLRY
-	-	TRBV7-8	AGSRETQY
TRBJ2-3	-	TRBV20-1	SAMGDSGITDTQY
TRBJ2-7	-	TRBV6-6	ASSYGAPGTYEQY
TRBJ2-5	-	TRBV5-1	ASTLQSPEETQY
TRBJ2-1	TRBD2	TRBV9	ASSGGLAGDFFNEQF
TRBJ2-4	-	TRBV6-2/TRBV6-3	ASSYPEGSAKNIQY
TRBJ2-5	-	TRBV7-2	ATTDPGQETQY
TRBJ2-5	-	TRBV7-2	ASSPGETLY
TRBJ2-4	TRBD1	TRBV4-1	ASSDRVAKNIQY
TRBJ2-7	-	TRBV6-6	ASPKIPSYEQY
TRBJ2-5	-	TRBV20-1	SARPQRGLETQY
TRBJ2-7	TRBD1	TRBV5-1	ASSYQTGPGEQY
TRBJ2-1	-	TRBV12-3/TRBV12-4	ASRRRGEQF
TRBJ1-1	-	TRBV19	ASTPRTGAEAF
TRBJ1-6	-	TRBV5-1	ASSLGATTYNSPLH
TRBJ2-7	-	TRBV7-9	ASIGASYEQY
TRBJ2-5	-	TRBV4-3	ASSQALGRQETQY
TRBJ2-7	-	TRBV25-1	ASSDGDGAYEQY
TRBJ1-1	TRBD1	TRBV18	ASSPGGRDREAF
-	-	TRBV9	ASSVGLSGYEQY
TRBJ2-5	-	TRBV7-6	ASSRDELATQY